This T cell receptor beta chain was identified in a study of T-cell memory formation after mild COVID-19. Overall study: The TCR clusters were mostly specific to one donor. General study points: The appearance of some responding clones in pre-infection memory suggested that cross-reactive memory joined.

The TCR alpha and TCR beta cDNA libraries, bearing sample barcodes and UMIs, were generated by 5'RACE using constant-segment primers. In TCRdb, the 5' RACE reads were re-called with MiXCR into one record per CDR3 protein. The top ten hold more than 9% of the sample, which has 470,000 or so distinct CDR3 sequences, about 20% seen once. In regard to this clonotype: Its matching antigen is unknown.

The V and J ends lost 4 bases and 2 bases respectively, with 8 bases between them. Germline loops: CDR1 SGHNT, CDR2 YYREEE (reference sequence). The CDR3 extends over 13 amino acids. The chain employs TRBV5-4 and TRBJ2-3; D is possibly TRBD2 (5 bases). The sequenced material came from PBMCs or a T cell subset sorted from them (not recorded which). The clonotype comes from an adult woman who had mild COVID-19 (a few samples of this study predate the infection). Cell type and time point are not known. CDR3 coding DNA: TGTGCCAGCAGCGGGCGGGTCACAGATACGCAGTATTTT. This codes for CASSGRVTDTQYF.